This is a list of T cell receptor beta chains from one sample in a study of cytomegalovirus exposure and HLA in healthy donors. Sequencing used immunoSEQ multiplex PCR; TCRdb keeps in-frame clones, though not all of them. The data show about 99,000 clones, about 80% seen once. Source material: PBMCs. These receptors originate from a woman in her forties in good health and CMV-seronegative. The CDR3 runs from the conserved cysteine through the conserved F or W. Each record gives: clone size, J gene, V gene, D gene, CDR3 DNA, CDR3 protein. D genes are given only for firm matches. Clone size is given for some rows only: seen once, a few or many times, or a class if the clone is expanded.

>few|TRBJ1-1|TRBV18|NA
TGTGCCAGCTCACCGGACAGTATGAACACTGAAGCTTTCTTT
CASSPDSMNTEAFF
>NA|TRBJ1-5|TRBV7-9|NA
TGTTCCAGCAGCTTAGCCGATCAGCCCCAGCATTTT
CSSSLADQPQHF
>NA|TRBJ2-7|TRBV7-3|TRBD1
TGTTCCAGCAGCCAGGGGCGGACAGGGGCACCGGGCGAGCAGTACTTC
CSSSQGRTGAPGEQYF
>NA|TRBJ2-6|TRBV7-9|NA
TGTGCCAGCAGCTTAGCGCGAGGGGCCAACGTCCTGACTTTC
CASSLARGANVLTF
>NA|TRBJ1-4|TRBV5-5|NA
TGTGCCAGCAGTCAGCTTGGGCAGGGGTTGGAAGAACTGTTTTTT
CASSQLGQGLEELFF
>NA|TRBJ1-2|TRBV5-1|TRBD1
TGCGCCAGCAGCTCGAAACAGGGGGTCCCCTATGGCTACACCTTC
CASSSKQGVPYGYTF
>few|TRBJ2-1|TRBV7-6|NA
TGTGCCAGCAGCTTACAACAGTACAATGAGCAGTTCTTC
CASSLQQYNEQFF
>NA|TRBJ2-6|TRBV15|NA
TGTGCCACCAGCAGAGTGATAGGGGGAGGGGCGGACCTCTCTGGGGCCAACGTCCTGACTTTC
CATSRVIGGGADLSGANVLTF
>NA|TRBJ1-6|TRBV28|NA
TGTGCCAGCAGTTTAGCGGAGGACGTGGGGGGCTATAATTCACCCCTCCACTTT
CASSLAEDVGGYNSPLHF
>once|TRBJ2-7|TRBV27|TRBD2
TGTGCCAGCATCCAAAGCGGGAGCCCCTACGAGCAGTACTTC
CASIQSGSPYEQYF
>few|TRBJ2-1|TRBV14|TRBD2
TGTGCCAGCAGCCAAGTGTTTAGCGGGAGGGCCGGTGAGCAGTTCTTC
CASSQVFSGRAGEQFF
>NA|TRBJ2-1|TRBV6-5|TRBD2
TGTGCCAGCGGAACCGGGACTAGGATGTTCTTC
CASGTGTRMFF
>once|TRBJ2-3|TRBV7-2|TRBD2
TGTGCCAGCAGCTCACTAGCGGGAGTAGAGGTAGATACGCAGTATTTT
CASSSLAGVEVDTQYF
>NA|TRBJ2-2|TRBV7-2|TRBD1
TGTGCCAGCAGCTGGGACAGCGCGAACACCGGGGAGCTGTTTTTT
CASSWDSANTGELFF
>NA|TRBJ2-1|TRBV9|TRBD2
TGTGCCAGCAGCACCACTCCGGGACTAGCGGGGATCTCCTACAATGAGCAGTTCTTC
CASSTTPGLAGISYNEQFF
>NA|TRBJ2-7|TRBV7-9|NA
TGTGCCAGCAGCATAACCCCGGGACAAGCGAATTTGGTGCAGTACTTC
CASSITPGQANLVQYF
>NA|TRBJ2-7|TRBV19|TRBD2
TGTGCCAGTAGTATTTGGCTAGCGGGAGAATACGAGCAGTACTTC
CASSIWLAGEYEQYF
>NA|TRBJ2-1|TRBV6-6|TRBD1
TGTGCCAGCAGTTCCCCGACAGGGGTCTGGCGTGAGCAGTTCTTC
CASSSPTGVWREQFF
>NA|TRBJ1-3|TRBV28|NA
TGTGCCAGCAAGGCTGCCGGGAGCTCTGGAAACACCATATATTTT
CASKAAGSSGNTIYF
>NA|TRBJ2-2|TRBV19|TRBD2
TGTGCCAGTAAGAGGGTCCGGGGACTAGCGAACACCGGGGAGCTGTTTTTT
CASKRVRGLANTGELFF
>NA|TRBJ1-6|TRBV28|NA
TGTGCCAGCAGCCCGCAGGGGTATAATTCACCCCTCCACTTT
CASSPQGYNSPLHF
>NA|TRBJ2-7|TRBV4-2|NA
TGTGCCAGCAGCCCCTCAGGGATGGGGAACGAGCAGTACTTC
CASSPSGMGNEQYF
>NA|TRBJ2-1|TRBV11-1|TRBD2
TGTGCCAGCAGCGGTCAGGGACTAGCTAACAATGAGCAGTTCTTC
CASSGQGLANNEQFF
>once|TRBJ2-1|TRBV19|TRBD1
TGTGCCAGTAGTATGGGACAGTTCAATGAGCAGTTCTTC
CASSMGQFNEQFF
>NA|TRBJ1-1|TRBV7-9|NA
TGTGCCAGCAGCCAAAGGGACTGGGGCCCAAACACTGAAGCTTTCTTT
CASSQRDWGPNTEAFF
>NA|TRBJ1-2|TRBV27|NA
TGTGCCAGCAGTTCGGGATGGGATGGCTACACCTTC
CASSSGWDGYTF
>once|TRBJ2-6|TRBV5-8|NA
TGTGCCAGCTCCCTGGGGCTGGTCATCTCTGGGGCCAACGTCCTGACTTTC
CASSLGLVISGANVLTF
>once|TRBJ1-5|TRBV4-3|NA
TGCGCCAGCAGCCAAGATCGGGCAGGGAATCAGCCCCAGCATTTT
CASSQDRAGNQPQHF
>NA|TRBJ2-4|TRBV5-6|TRBD1
TGTGCCAGCAGCTTAGGGCTTCGGACAGGGCAAAACATTCAGTACTTC
CASSLGLRTGQNIQYF
>NA|TRBJ2-5|TRBV19|NA
TGTGCCAGTAGTGTCCCAGGTCTAATCCAAGAGACCCAGTACTTC
CASSVPGLIQETQYF
>NA|TRBJ2-7|TRBV7-9|NA
TGTGCCAGCAGCTTAGTCTTGGGACAAGAGCAGTACTTC
CASSLVLGQEQYF
>NA|TRBJ2-1|TRBV4-3|NA
TGCGCCAGCAGCCAAGAGGCTCTTCTCTACAATGAGCAGTTCTTC
CASSQEALLYNEQFF
>NA|TRBJ1-5|TRBV12-2|NA
TGTGCAAGTCCCTCCCCTCTGGGGGGTAGCAATCAGCCCCAGCATTTT
CASPSPLGGSNQPQHF
>few|TRBJ1-3|TRBV4-3|TRBD1
TGCGCCAGCAGCCAACTTCCCGGGCCAGGGGGCGGAAACACCATATATTTT
CASSQLPGPGGGNTIYF
>NA|TRBJ2-1|TRBV11-3|TRBD2
TGTGCCAGCAGCTCCGGGACTATCTACAATGAGCAGTTCTTC
CASSSGTIYNEQFF
>NA|TRBJ1-2|TRBV9|NA
TGTGCCAGCAGCGAGGGGGGACTATCTCGGGGCGGCTACACCTTC
CASSEGGLSRGGYTF
>NA|TRBJ1-2|TRBV28|TRBD1
TGTGCCAGCAGTTGGGACAGGGGGCATGGCTACACCTTC
CASSWDRGHGYTF
>few|TRBJ2-7|TRBV6-6|TRBD1
TGTGCCAGCTACCCGGCAGGGGGTTCCTACGAGCAGTACTTC
CASYPAGGSYEQYF
>NA|TRBJ1-2|TRBV2|TRBD1
TGTGCCAGCAGTCAGGACAGGGGGAGAAACTATGGCTACACCTTC
CASSQDRGRNYGYTF
>NA|TRBJ2-7|TRBV5-4|NA
TGTGCCAGCAGCTTTCGGACTCATAACGTCTACGAGCAGTACTTC
CASSFRTHNVYEQYF
>NA|TRBJ2-3|TRBV27|NA
TGTGCCAGCAGTTTAATCGGAGATACGCAGTATTTT
CASSLIGDTQYF
>NA|TRBJ2-3|TRBV6-5|NA
TGTGCCAGCAGTTCTTCCACAGATACGCAGTATTTT
CASSSSTDTQYF
>NA|TRBJ1-4|TRBV2|TRBD1
TGTGCCAGCAGTACTTTGGGGACAGGGGCGAGCCAACTGTTTTTT
CASSTLGTGASQLFF
>NA|TRBJ1-6|TRBV7-9|NA
TGTGCCAGCAGCTTAGCATCAGGGAATTCACCCCTCCACTTT
CASSLASGNSPLHF
>NA|TRBJ1-2|TRBV4-3|NA
TGCGCCAGCAGCCAAGATCGGGCGAGGGCAACATATGGCTACACCTTC
CASSQDRARATYGYTF
>NA|TRBJ1-4|TRBV2|NA
TGTGCCAGCAGGGCGGACAGATCGGAAAAACTGTTTTTT
CASRADRSEKLFF
>once|TRBJ2-1|TRBV28|TRBD2
TGTGCCAGCATTTCGGGGGGACTAGCGGGACCCTACAATGAGCAGTTCTTC
CASISGGLAGPYNEQFF
>NA|TRBJ1-1|TRBV7-9|TRBD1
TGTGCCAGCAGCTCGACAGGGGGCTTGGCTGAAGCTTTCTTT
CASSSTGGLAEAFF
>NA|TRBJ1-2|TRBV2|NA
TGTGCCAGCAGTGCGTTCAAGGGGCAAATAGATGGCTACACCTTC
CASSAFKGQIDGYTF
>NA|TRBJ1-5|TRBV2|NA
TGTGCCAGCCGAGGGAACAGCAATCAGCCCCAGCATTTT
CASRGNSNQPQHF
>NA|TRBJ2-7|TRBV9|NA
TGTGCCAGCAGCCTAGGGGCGGGCTCGGTCTACGAGCAGTACTTC
CASSLGAGSVYEQYF
>NA|TRBJ2-1|TRBV19|NA
TGTGCCAGTAGTATGCTAGCGTCCTACAATGAGCAGTTCTTC
CASSMLASYNEQFF